This T cell receptor beta chain was obtained from a study of T cells after yellow fever vaccination. Study as a whole: In the case of low-cell-number fractions, SMART-Seq v4 Ultra Low Input was used for preparation.

V lost 1 base and J lost 2, with 10 bases in between. This CDR3 has 15 amino acids. The germline V gene has CDR1 SGHKS and CDR2 YYEKEE (reference sequence). Study results and limitations: Subsequent booster samples again held most clones from primary vaccination (more than 95% CD4, nearly 90% CD8). Bulk-population clonotypes that are abundant could appear as contaminants in FACS-sorted repertoires. Among all clonotypes, a small share was observed in both CD4 and CD8 compartments.

TCRdb redid the calling of the 5' RACE reads with MiXCR, one entry per CDR3 protein. Of approximately 120,000 distinct CDR3 sequences detected, more than 6.5% appear once; the ten largest clones hold nearly 2.5%. This clonotype was seen at least ten times. Its specificity is unknown. This specimen consisted of CD4+ T cells sorted from PBMCs, obtained more than 8 days after the first yellow fever vaccination. V is TRBV5-5 and J is TRBJ1-3; D unresolved. The source of this sequence is a man aged 18 to 29 who received the YFV17D yellow fever vaccine. The CDR3 DNA sequence: TGTGCCAGCAGCTTGCCCCCCCGGCCTGGAAACACCATATATTTT. Encoded protein: CASSLPPRPGNTIYF. Drawing the rest from reference TRBV5-5 and TRBJ1-3, the complete variable domain is DAGVTQSPTHLIKTRGQQVTLRCSPISGHKSVSWYQQVLGQGPQFIFQYYEKEERGRGNFPDRFSARQFPNYSSELNVNALLLGDSALYLCASSLPPRPGNTIYFGEGSWLTVV.